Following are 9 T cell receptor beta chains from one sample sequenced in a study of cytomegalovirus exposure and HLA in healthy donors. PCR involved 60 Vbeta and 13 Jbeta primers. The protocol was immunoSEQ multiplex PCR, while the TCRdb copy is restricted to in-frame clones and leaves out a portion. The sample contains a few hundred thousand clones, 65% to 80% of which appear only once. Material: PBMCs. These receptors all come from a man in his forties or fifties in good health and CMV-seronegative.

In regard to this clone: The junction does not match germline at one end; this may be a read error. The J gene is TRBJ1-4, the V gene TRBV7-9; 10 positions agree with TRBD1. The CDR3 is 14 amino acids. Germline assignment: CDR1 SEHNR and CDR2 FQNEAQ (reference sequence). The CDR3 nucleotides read TGTTCCAGCAGCCCGGGACAGGGGAATGAAAAACTGTTTTTT. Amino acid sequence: CSSSPGQGNEKLFF.

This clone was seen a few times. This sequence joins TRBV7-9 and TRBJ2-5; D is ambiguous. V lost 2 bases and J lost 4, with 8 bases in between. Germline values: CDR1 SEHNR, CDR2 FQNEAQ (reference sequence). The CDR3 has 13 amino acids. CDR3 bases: TGTGCCAGCAGCTTACCCCTCTCAGAGACCCAGTACTTC. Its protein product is CASSLPLSETQYF. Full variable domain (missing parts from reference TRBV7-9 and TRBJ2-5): DTGVSQNPRHKITKRGQNVTFRCDPISEHNRLYWYRQTLGQGPEFLTYFQNEAQLEKSRLLSDRFSAERPKGSFSTLEIQRTEQGDSAMYLCASSLPLSETQYFGPGTRLLVL.

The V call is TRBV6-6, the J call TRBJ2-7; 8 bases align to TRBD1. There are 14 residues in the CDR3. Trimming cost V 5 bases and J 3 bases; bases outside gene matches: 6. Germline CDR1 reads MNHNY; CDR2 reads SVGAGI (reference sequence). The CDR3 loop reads CASSTGQGVYEQYF. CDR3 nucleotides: TGTGCCAGCAGTACCGGACAGGGAGTCTACGAGCAGTACTTC.

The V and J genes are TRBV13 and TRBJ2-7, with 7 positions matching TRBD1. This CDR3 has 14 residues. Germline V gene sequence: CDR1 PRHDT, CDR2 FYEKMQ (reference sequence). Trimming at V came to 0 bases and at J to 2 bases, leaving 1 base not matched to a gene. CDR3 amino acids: CASSLGGGTYEQYF. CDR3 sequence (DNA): TGTGCCAGCAGCTTAGGAGGGGGCACCTACGAGCAGTACTTC.

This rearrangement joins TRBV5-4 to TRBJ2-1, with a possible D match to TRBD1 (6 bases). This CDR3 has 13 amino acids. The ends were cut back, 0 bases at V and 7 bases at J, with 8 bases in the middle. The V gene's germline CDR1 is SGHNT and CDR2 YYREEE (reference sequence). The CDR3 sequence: CASSLARGNEQFF. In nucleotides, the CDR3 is TGTGCCAGCAGCTTGGCCAGGGGAAATGAGCAGTTCTTC.

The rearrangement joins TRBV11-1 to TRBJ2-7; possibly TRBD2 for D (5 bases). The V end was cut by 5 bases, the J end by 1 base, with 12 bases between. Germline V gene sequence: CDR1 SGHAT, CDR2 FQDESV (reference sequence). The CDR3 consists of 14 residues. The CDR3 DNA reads TGTGCCAGCAGCCGCAGGACGGGATCCTACGAGCAGTACTTC. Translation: CASSRRTGSYEQYF.

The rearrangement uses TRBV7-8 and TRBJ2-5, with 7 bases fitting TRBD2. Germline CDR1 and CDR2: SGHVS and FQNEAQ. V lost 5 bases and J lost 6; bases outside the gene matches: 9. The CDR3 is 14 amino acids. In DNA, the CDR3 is TGTGCCAGCAGCCCCTTTCCGGGGGGACAGACCCAGTACTTC. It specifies CASSPFPGGQTQYF.

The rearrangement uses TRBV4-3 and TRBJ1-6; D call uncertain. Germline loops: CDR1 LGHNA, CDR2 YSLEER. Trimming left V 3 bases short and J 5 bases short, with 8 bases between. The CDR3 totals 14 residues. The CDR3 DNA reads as TGCGCCAGCAGCCACAGCAGGCATAATTCACCCCTCCACTTT. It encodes CASSHSRHNSPLHF.

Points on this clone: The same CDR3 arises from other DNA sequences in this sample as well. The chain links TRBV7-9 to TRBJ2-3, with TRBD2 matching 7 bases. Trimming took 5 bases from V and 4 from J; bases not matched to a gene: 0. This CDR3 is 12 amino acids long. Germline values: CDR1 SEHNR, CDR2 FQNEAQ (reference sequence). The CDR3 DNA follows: TGTGCCAGCAGCGGACTAGCAGATACGCAGTATTTT. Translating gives CASSGLADTQYF.